The sequence of this T cell receptor (beta chain) was determined in a study of T cell changes during pregnancy in multiple sclerosis. The CDR3 runs to 15 residues. The method was immunoSEQ multiplex PCR; TCRdb's version includes in-frame clones alone and lacks a portion of them. The sample has over 25,000 clones; roughly 91% are singletons. The sequence derives from a female donor in good health, enrolled as a control in a pregnancy study. The genes are TRBV21-1 and TRBJ1-5. TRBV21-1 is labeled a pseudogene. The source material was CD8+ T cells from peripheral blood mononuclear cells, sampled in the second trimester of pregnancy. In nucleotides, the CDR3 is TGTGCCAGCAGCAAAGAAGGAATCGTGAGGCAGCCCCAGCATTTT. Its translation is CASSKEGIVRQPQHF.